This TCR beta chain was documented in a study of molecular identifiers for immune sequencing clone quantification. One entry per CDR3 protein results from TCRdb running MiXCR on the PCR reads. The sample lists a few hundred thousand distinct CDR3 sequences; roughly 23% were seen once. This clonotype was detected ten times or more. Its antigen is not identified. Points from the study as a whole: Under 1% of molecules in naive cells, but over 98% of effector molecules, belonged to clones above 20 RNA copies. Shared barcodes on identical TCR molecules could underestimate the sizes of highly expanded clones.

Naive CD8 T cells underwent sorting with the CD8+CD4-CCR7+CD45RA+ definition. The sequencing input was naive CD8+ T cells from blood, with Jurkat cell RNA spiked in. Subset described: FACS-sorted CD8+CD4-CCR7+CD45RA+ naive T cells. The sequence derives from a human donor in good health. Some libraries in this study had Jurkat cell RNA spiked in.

CDR3: CASSQDPRLAGEQYF. CDR3 DNA sequence: TGCGCCAGCAGCCAAGATCCGCGGCTAGCGGGCGAGCAGTACTTC. This sequence joins TRBV4-3 and TRBJ2-7; TRBD2 matches 8 bases. This CDR3 spans 15 amino acids. Trimming at V came to 0 bases and at J to 6 bases, leaving 7 bases not matched to a gene. CDR1 is LGHNA and CDR2 is YSLEER in the germline V gene.